The present TCR beta chain was sequenced within a study of metastatic and nonmetastatic thyroid tumors. TCRdb re-processed the PCR reads through MiXCR. Here the sample spans about 8,400 clones, 44% being singletons. Notes on this clone: Its antigen is still unknown.

Study results and caveats: TCR beta diversity was reportedly significantly higher in malignant thyroid tumors than benign nodules, in blood and tumor.

Germline CDR1 reads MNHEY; CDR2 reads SMNVEV (reference sequence). The CDR3 is 13 amino acids. Trimming cost V 6 bases and J 10 bases, with 13 bases left between them. All patients were treatment-naive before thyroid surgery. The source is a male donor with papillary thyroid cancer or a benign thyroid nodule (not recorded which). Some clones in this sample may be carry-over from other donors' samples. The chain uses TRBV27 and TRBJ1-6; D ambiguous. The sequenced sample was tumor tissue. The CDR3 is CASSLVSGSPLHF. CDR3 nucleotides: TGTGCCAGCAGCTTGGTTAGCGGATCACCCCTCCACTTT.